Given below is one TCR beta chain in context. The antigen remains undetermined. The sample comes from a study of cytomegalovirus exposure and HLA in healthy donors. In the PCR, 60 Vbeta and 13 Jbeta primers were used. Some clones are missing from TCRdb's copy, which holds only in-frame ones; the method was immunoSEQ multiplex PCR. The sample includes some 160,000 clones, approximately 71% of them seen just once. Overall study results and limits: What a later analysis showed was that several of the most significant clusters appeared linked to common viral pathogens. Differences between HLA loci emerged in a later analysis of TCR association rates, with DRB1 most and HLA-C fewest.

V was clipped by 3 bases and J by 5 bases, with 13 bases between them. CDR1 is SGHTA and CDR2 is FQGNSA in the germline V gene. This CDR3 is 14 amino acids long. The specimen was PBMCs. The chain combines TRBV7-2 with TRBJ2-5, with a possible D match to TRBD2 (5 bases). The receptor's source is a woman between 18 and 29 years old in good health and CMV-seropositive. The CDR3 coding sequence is TGTGCCAGCAGCTTGTCGAGGGTGGAGGAGACCCAGTACTTC. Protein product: CASSLSRVEETQYF.